The sequence of this T cell receptor (beta chain) was determined in a study of PD-L1 blockade in urothelial cancer. The wider study: Patients, treated from about 2014 onward, received atezolizumab 1,200 mg intravenously every 3 weeks. General observations from the study: Tumor-associated TCR clones expanded more in blood at 3 weeks in patients with durable benefit.

TCRdb's copy holds only in-frame clones and misses some; the assay was immunoSEQ multiplex PCR. This table holds around 66,000 clones, 88% found once. As to this clone: Its antigen remains unknown.

Noted time point: peripheral blood 6 weeks after treatment start. Urothelial carcinoma affected the patients, and it was locally advanced or metastatic. The germline CDR1 and CDR2 sequences are SGHNT and YYREEE (reference sequence). V lost 4 bases and J lost 8; bases outside the gene matches: 13. This CDR3 comprises 16 residues. This material consisted of PBMCs, taken around atezolizumab (anti-PD-L1) treatment. This sequence joins TRBV5-4 and TRBJ2-2; 8 nucleotides match TRBD2. The TCR comes from a man aged 60-69 years with urothelial cancer. CDR3 sequence reads: CASSPQNRGGRGELFF. CDR3 nucleotide sequence: TGTGCCAGCAGCCCTCAAAACCGGGGGGGCCGAGGGGAGCTGTTTTTT.